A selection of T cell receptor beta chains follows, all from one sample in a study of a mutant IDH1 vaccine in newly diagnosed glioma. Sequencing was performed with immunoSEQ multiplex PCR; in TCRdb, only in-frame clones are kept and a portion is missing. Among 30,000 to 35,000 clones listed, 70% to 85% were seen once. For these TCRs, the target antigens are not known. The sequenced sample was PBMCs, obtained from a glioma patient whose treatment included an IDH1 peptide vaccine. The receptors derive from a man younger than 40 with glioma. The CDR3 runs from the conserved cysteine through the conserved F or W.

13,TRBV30,CAWRVKGTETQYF
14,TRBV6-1,CASSEGPESYEQYF
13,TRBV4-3,CASSQDREAGAFF
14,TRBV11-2,CASSLVQNRYEQYF
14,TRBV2,CASKVVNANEKLFF
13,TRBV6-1,CASRQGRNQPQHF
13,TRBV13,CASSMGPRYEQYF
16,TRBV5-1,CASSLEFRSLNTEAFF
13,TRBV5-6,CASSSPSYNEQFF
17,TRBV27,CASSLFSSGTSPYEQYF
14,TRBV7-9,CASSLSSSTGELFF
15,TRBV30,CAWYYQSGTSYEQYF
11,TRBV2,CASERGTEAFF
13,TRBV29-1,CSVGTGFGDEQYF
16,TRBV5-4,CASSSQTGAYNSPLHF
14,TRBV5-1,CASSLISVQETQYF
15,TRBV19,CASTPGLAEVYEQFF
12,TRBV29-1,CSVGPRQTEAFF
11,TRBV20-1,CSASEPYEQYF
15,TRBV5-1,CASSLSVRSTDTQYF
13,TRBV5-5,CASSLRGGYEQYF
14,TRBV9,CASSVGQGPYEQYF
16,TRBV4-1,CASSHPGTGAVNIQYF
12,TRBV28,CASSSGGRGQFF
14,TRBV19,CASSSVGGQETQYF
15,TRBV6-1,CASTLSGRASYEQYF
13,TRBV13,CATGDKPNGELFF
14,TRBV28,CASSPRDRAYGYTF
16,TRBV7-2,CASSFSGRAEHQPQHF
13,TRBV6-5,CASGAIRGQPQHF
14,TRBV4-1,CASSQPGQIYGYTF
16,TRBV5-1,CASTLTTGQGGETQYF
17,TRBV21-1,CASSSRGAGREGYEQYF
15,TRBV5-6,CASSRWGPSDQPQHF
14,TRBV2,CASSELDRNTEAFF
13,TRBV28,CASSPRIDYEQYF
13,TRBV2,CASQVGFISPLHF
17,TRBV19,CASSIAGGGYSNQPQHF
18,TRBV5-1,CASSLDSSTAMGDTEAFF
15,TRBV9,CASSVLAGSTDTQYF
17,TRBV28,CASSSSSYGTLAYEQYF
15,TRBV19,CASHSLPGASEKLFF
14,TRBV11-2,CASSLQTGSYEQYF
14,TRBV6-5,CASSAEDRYNEQFF
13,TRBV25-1,CASSVRDRETQYF